Sequencing of this T cell receptor (beta chain) was carried out in a study of blood T cell repertoires in COVID-19. Study-level background: Samples taken during acute and convalescent COVID-19 were collected in the United States, Italy and Spain.

Per the study methods: Estimation of nucleated cell counts was performed using reference gene primer amplification. Libraries were prepared by immunoSEQ multiplex PCR; TCRdb keeps only in-frame clonotypes and omits some of them. D and trimming were read from the DNA, whereas the V and J calls and clone size are those reported in that table. The sample includes 300,000 to 350,000 clones, 90% of them seen just once. While infection was still active, Seattle patients were enrolled and then followed longitudinally. This CDR3 region has 15 residues. The germline gives CDR1 MNHEY, CDR2 SVGEGT. Trimming cost V 5 bases and J 8 bases, with 16 bases left between them.

The sample taken for sequencing was peripheral blood. The chain employs TRBV6-2 or TRBV6-3 and TRBJ1-6, with a tentative D call TRBD1 (6 bases). This sequence was found in a woman in her thirties or forties with COVID-19, enrolled during active disease. The CDR3 here is CASSPPGQTYSPLHF. In nucleotides, the CDR3 is TGTGCCAGCAGTCCACCGGGACAAACTTATTCACCCCTCCACTTT.